A selection of T cell receptor beta chains follows, all from one sample in a study of blood T cell repertoires in COVID-19. Clones were sequenced by immunoSEQ multiplex PCR, and TCRdb holds only the in-frame ones, with some missing. The table has approximately 42,000 clones, 76% seen once. The material sequenced was peripheral blood. The origin of the receptors is a man older than 75 with acute or convalescent COVID-19. Each CDR3 is given with its conserved first and last residue. A D gene is named only where the DNA matches it firmly. Not all rows give a size; the values are once, few, many and, for expanded clones, a class.

V gene	D gene	J gene	clone size	CDR3 DNA	CDR3 protein
TRBV2	-	TRBJ2-2	few	TGTGCCAGCAGGGCGTCGCGGGGGAACACCGGGGAGCTGTTTTTT	CASRASRGNTGELFF
TRBV10-3	TRBD1	TRBJ2-2	few	TGTGCCATCAGTCCTCCGACAGGGGGATTTGGCACCGGGGAGCTGTTTTTT	CAISPPTGGFGTGELFF
TRBV5-1	-	TRBJ2-1	-	TGCGCCAGCAGCTTGGTGCCTAGCTACAATGAGCAGTTCTTC	CASSLVPSYNEQFF
TRBV6-4	TRBD2	TRBJ2-1	-	TGTGCCAGCAAAGCGACTAGCGGGAGTTATGAGCAGTTCTTC	CASKATSGSYEQFF
TRBV6-1	TRBD1	TRBJ1-2	-	TGTGCCAGCACCCGGACAGGGAGTGACTATGGCTACACCTTC	CASTRTGSDYGYTF
TRBV30	TRBD2	TRBJ2-3	few	TGTGCCTGGAGTATCGGGACTAGCGGGAGGGCTAGCACAGATACGCAGTATTTT	CAWSIGTSGRASTDTQYF
TRBV7-9	-	TRBJ1-1	-	TGTGCCAGCAGCTTAGCCGGGGGGAGGGCTTTCTTT	CASSLAGGRAFF
TRBV6-1	-	TRBJ1-5	-	TGTGCCAGCAGTGAAGGGGCTCAGCCCCAGCATTTT	CASSEGAQPQHF
TRBV7-8	-	TRBJ1-4	-	TGTGTCAGCAGCCCCGGACAGAGAAATGAAAAACTGTTTTTT	CVSSPGQRNEKLFF
TRBV14	-	TRBJ1-1	-	TGTGCCAGCAGCCGAACGGGACTCAGGAACACTGAAGCTTTCTTT	CASSRTGLRNTEAFF
TRBV18	-	TRBJ1-2	-	TGTGCCAGCTCACCCCAGGGGATTAACTATGGCTACACCTTC	CASSPQGINYGYTF
TRBV18	-	TRBJ2-2	-	TGTGCCAGCTCACCGTCGGGGACGAACACCGGGGAGCTGTTTTTT	CASSPSGTNTGELFF
TRBV7-3	-	TRBJ2-3	-	TGTGCCAGCAGCTCTTCACAGGGAACGCAGTATTTT	CASSSSQGTQYF
TRBV2	TRBD2	TRBJ2-2	-	TGTGCCAGCAGTGCCTTTCCTCCGGGACTATCGAACACCGGGGAGCTGTTTTTT	CASSAFPPGLSNTGELFF
TRBV3-1/TRBV3-2	TRBD2	TRBJ2-7	few	TGTGCCAGCAGCCGATTAGCGGGGGAGCAGTACTTC	CASSRLAGEQYF
TRBV6-5	-	TRBJ1-2	-	TGTGCCAGCAGACTCGACAGCAACTATGGCTACACCTTC	CASRLDSNYGYTF
TRBV6-6	-	TRBJ2-7	few	TGTGCCAGCAGTACCACAGAAAAAGGCTCCTACGAGCAGTACTTC	CASSTTEKGSYEQYF
TRBV27	-	TRBJ2-7	-	TGTGCCACCGGGATAGAGGGGGTCGTTCCCTACGAGCAGTACTTC	CATGIEGVVPYEQYF
TRBV5-6	TRBD1	TRBJ2-7	-	TGTGCCAGCAGCCGAACAGGGGAAGGTAACAACGAGCAGTACTTC	CASSRTGEGNNEQYF
TRBV19	-	TRBJ2-7	-	TGTGCCAGTAGTATAAGTAGTATCTACGGGCAGTACTTC	CASSISSIYGQYF
TRBV7-9	-	TRBJ2-2	few	TGTGCCAGCAGCTTAGCGCTAGCACAGAGGGCCGGGGAGCTGTTTTTT	CASSLALAQRAGELFF
TRBV27	-	TRBJ1-5	-	TGTGCCAGCAGTCCGGGGGGGAGGGGCAATCAGCCCCAGCATTTT	CASSPGGRGNQPQHF
TRBV7-9	TRBD2	TRBJ2-7	-	TGTGCCAGCAGCTTCCTAGCGGGAGGGCTCCACGAGCAGTACTTC	CASSFLAGGLHEQYF
TRBV5-1	-	TRBJ1-1	-	TGCGCCAGCAGCTTGGCAGGGGCCACTGAAGCTTTCTTT	CASSLAGATEAFF
TRBV5-1	-	TRBJ2-5	-	TGCGCCAGCAGCTTGGCCCCAGGGCCCTCTATAGACCAGTACTTC	CASSLAPGPSIDQYF
TRBV7-8	-	TRBJ1-5	-	TGTGCCAGCAGCTTAGGGGCACGCAATCAGCCCCAGCATTTT	CASSLGARNQPQHF
TRBV5-4	TRBD1	TRBJ2-7	-	TGTGCCAGCAGCCCAGGGACAGGGGCGAGGTACGAGCAGTACTTC	CASSPGTGARYEQYF
TRBV7-3	TRBD2	TRBJ2-2	few	TGTGCCAGCAGCCCAACGACCCTAGCGGGACGCCGGTTCTCGGGGCTACCCGGGGAGCTGTTTTTT	CASSPTTLAGRRFSGLPGELFF
TRBV2	TRBD1	TRBJ2-7	once	TGTGCCAGCAGGGACAGGGGGATTATCGAGCAGTACTTC	CASRDRGIIEQYF
TRBV5-5	-	TRBJ1-2	once	TGTGCCAGCAGCACAAAAAGTTTCGGGGAGGGCTACACCTTC	CASSTKSFGEGYTF
TRBV7-3	TRBD2	TRBJ2-5	-	TGTGCCAGCAGCCCGTCGACTAGCGGGGGAGAGACCCAGTACTTC	CASSPSTSGGETQYF
TRBV24-1	TRBD1	TRBJ1-2	-	TGTGCCAGGGGACAGGGTGGGTATGGCTACACCTTC	CARGQGGYGYTF
TRBV5-1	-	TRBJ2-3	-	TGCGCCAGCAGCCCCCGCGAGGCAGATACGCAGTATTTT	CASSPREADTQYF
TRBV4-2	TRBD2	TRBJ2-1	-	TGTGCCAGCAGCCAAGATTTAGCGGGGGCCCACAATGAGCAGTTCTTC	CASSQDLAGAHNEQFF
TRBV5-4	TRBD1	TRBJ2-2	-	TGTGCCAGCAGCTCCCGGGACAGGAACACCGGGGAGCTGTTTTTT	CASSSRDRNTGELFF
TRBV5-1	-	TRBJ2-5	few	TGCGCCAGCAGCGTACAAGAGACCCAGTACTTC	CASSVQETQYF
TRBV5-1	TRBD1	TRBJ1-5	-	TGCGCCAGCAGCTCGGGACAGGGGGCGAATCAGCCCCAGCATTTT	CASSSGQGANQPQHF
TRBV2	-	TRBJ1-2	-	TGTGCCAGCAGCACCGGAGACGCTTATGGCTACACCTTC	CASSTGDAYGYTF
TRBV24-1	TRBD2	TRBJ2-1	once	TGTGCCACCAGTGAATCCGGACTAGCGGGAGTAGGGGAGCAGTTCTTC	CATSESGLAGVGEQFF
TRBV6-2/TRBV6-3	TRBD1	TRBJ2-2	few	TGTGCCAGCAGCGGACAGGGGGCGCGGACCGGGGAGCTGTTTTTT	CASSGQGARTGELFF
TRBV28	-	TRBJ1-5	-	TGTGCCAGCAGTTTAGGACTTTCGGGTCAGCCCCAGCATTTT	CASSLGLSGQPQHF
TRBV10-1	TRBD1	TRBJ2-7	-	TGCGCCAGCATCAGGACAGGGCCCCCTTACGAGCAGTACTTC	CASIRTGPPYEQYF
TRBV28	TRBD1	TRBJ2-7	-	TGTGCCAGCATCGACAGGGGGCGTAATGACGAGCAGTACTTC	CASIDRGRNDEQYF
TRBV15	TRBD2	TRBJ2-3	-	TGTGCCACCAGCAGGACGCTAGCGGGAGATGGGGATACGCAGTATTTT	CATSRTLAGDGDTQYF
TRBV2	-	TRBJ1-1	-	TGTGCCAGCAGTCCGTACACTGAAGCTTTCTTT	CASSPYTEAFF
TRBV9	TRBD1	TRBJ2-2	-	TGTGCCAGCAGCGAAGGACAGGGAAACACCGGGGAGCTGTTTTTT	CASSEGQGNTGELFF
TRBV19	TRBD2	TRBJ2-3	-	TGTGCCAGTAGTAAGACTAGCGGGGGGGTTGGCACAGATACGCAGTATTTT	CASSKTSGGVGTDTQYF
TRBV6-5	-	TRBJ2-3	-	TGTGCCAGCAGGGGAGAGCGGTGGAGCTCAGATACGCAGTATTTT	CASRGERWSSDTQYF
TRBV24-1	TRBD1	TRBJ2-1	-	TGTGCCACCAGTGATCCGACAGGGTCGGATGAGCAGTTCTTC	CATSDPTGSDEQFF
TRBV4-2	TRBD1	TRBJ1-2	few	TGTGCCAGCAGCCAAGAGACAGGGGCGTTCGACTATGGCTACACCTTC	CASSQETGAFDYGYTF
TRBV10-2	-	TRBJ2-1	many	TGCGCCAGCAGTGAGTTCCTCAGGGCCCAGTCCGATTTTGGGAATGAGCAGTTCTTC	CASSEFLRAQSDFGNEQFF
TRBV6-5	TRBD1	TRBJ2-7	-	TGTGCCAGCACAAAACAGGGGGGTGGCTCCTACGAGCAGTACTTC	CASTKQGGGSYEQYF
TRBV3-1/TRBV3-2	TRBD1	TRBJ2-4	-	TGTGCCAGCAGCCAAGTCCCGACAGGGAGCCTCAAAAACATTCAGTACTTC	CASSQVPTGSLKNIQYF
TRBV23-1	TRBD2	TRBJ2-2	-	TGCGCCAGCAGTCGTTATCCAGCGGGAGAGGGGGTCGGGGAGCTGTTTTTT	CASSRYPAGEGVGELFF
TRBV2	-	TRBJ1-4	-	TGTGCCAGCAGGAGGACAACAACTAATGAAAAACTGTTTTTT	CASRRTTTNEKLFF